These 5 T cell receptor beta chains share one sample of origin, sequenced in a study of T cell responses to AZD1222 COVID-19 vaccine. Profiled with immunoSEQ multiplex PCR; TCRdb holds only in-frame clones, not every one. The sample shows tens of thousands of clones, roughly 90% of them seen only once. The starting material was peripheral blood, obtained 28 days after the second AZD1222 dose. The source is an adult who received the AZD1222 COVID-19 vaccine.

The rearrangement uses TRBV27 and TRBJ1-5; 10 nucleotides agree with TRBD1. CDR3 length: 16 amino acids. The V gene's germline CDR1 is MNHEY and CDR2 SMNVEV (reference sequence). The junction had 4 bases not matched to a gene; V was cut back by 5 bases and J by 0 bases. The CDR3 loop reads CASSRDRGDSNQPQHF. The CDR3 coding sequence is TGTGCCAGCAGTAGGGACAGGGGAGATAGCAATCAGCCCCAGCATTTT.

The chain carries TRBV19 and TRBJ1-1; TRBD1 might be the D (6 bases). Germline-derived CDR1 and CDR2 are LNHDA and SQIVND (reference sequence). V dropped 6 bases and J dropped 0 bases, with 11 bases sitting between them. This CDR3 has 14 amino acids. For the CDR3, the DNA is TGTGCCAGTAGAAACAGGGTTATGAACACTGAAGCTTTCTTT. Its translation: CASRNRVMNTEAFF.

The chain links TRBV7-9 to TRBJ2-5; 7 positions agree with TRBD1. The CDR3 totals 14 residues. With V trimmed by 8 bases and J by 4 bases, 10 bases remained unmatched. Germline CDR1 reads SEHNR; CDR2 reads FQNEAQ (reference sequence). CDR3 nucleotide sequence: TGTGCCAGCGGTACACAGGGGTATGGAGAGACCCAGTACTTC. As protein: CASGTQGYGETQYF.

The CDR3 reads CASSGQGNIQYF. CDR3 bases: TGTGCCAGCAGTGGACAGGGAAACATTCAGTACTTC. V gene TRBV25-1 combines with J gene TRBJ2-4, with TRBD1 identical over 7 bases. J lost 6 bases, V lost 4 bases, and 0 bases had no gene match. The CDR3 extends over 12 amino acids. Germline lookup yields CDR1 MGHDK and CDR2 SYGVNS.

The J gene is TRBJ2-3, the V gene TRBV7-2; 10 bases agree with TRBD2. J gave up 6 bases and V 4 bases, and 10 bases lay outside the gene matches. Germline V gives CDR1 SGHTA, CDR2 FQGNSA. This CDR3 comprises 16 residues. CDR3 protein: CASSSLAGRTGDTQYF. CDR3 nucleotides: TGTGCCAGCAGCTCACTAGCGGGGAGGACCGGGGATACGCAGTATTTT.